The subject of this entry is one T cell receptor (beta chain). The antigen remains unidentified. The data derive from a study of shared clonotypes between healthy human individuals. In the study overall: Each donor's CD4 naive and CD4 memory cells filled three plates apiece, CD8 naive two, and CD8 memory one. Study findings and constraints: A handful of donors had around 5.2% of their naive CD4 clonotypes in common.

The DNA input per sorted-subset replicate PCR was about 220 ng, corresponding to around 28,000 T cell genomes. Profiled with immunoSEQ multiplex PCR; TCRdb holds only in-frame clones, not every one. The sample has around 1,900,000 clones, just over 90% seen once. Naive CD8 cells were CD45RO-negative, positively selected for CCR7, excluding terminally differentiated effector memory CD45RA+ cells. This CDR3 region has 15 residues. Germline V gene lookup returns CDR1 SGHNT and CDR2 YYREEE (reference sequence). Trimming shortened V by 1 base and J by 5 bases, and 15 bases separated the two germline ends.

The chain couples TRBV5-4 to TRBJ2-5; weak D call: TRBD2 (6 bases). This TCR came from a young man in good health. Some clones in this sample may be carry-over from other donors' samples. Source material: naive CD8+ T cells from PBMCs. The CDR3 region has the DNA TGTGCCAGCAGCTTGCCCCCTAGCGTGGGCGAGACCCAGTACTTC. This codes for CASSLPPSVGETQYF.